The 23 T cell receptor beta chains given below trace back to one sample, sequenced in a study of blood T cells in healthy people across ages. A sample-barcoded 5' primer and a J-beta primer mix were used in a second PCR of roughly 7 to 11 cycles. TCRdb recomputed calls from the 5' RACE reads with MiXCR, one row per CDR3 protein. The table has more than 1.4 million distinct CDR3 sequences, about 40% seen once. The sample was blood. All receptors derive from a woman younger than 30 in good health.

The chain is built from TRBV30 and TRBJ2-5, with 7 positions matching TRBD1. Near its end, the DNA agrees better with TRBJ2-7, so the J call may be wrong. Germline assignment: CDR1 GTSNPN and CDR2 SVGIG (reference sequence). The CDR3 contains 13 residues. The CDR3 DNA sequence: TGTGCCTGGAGTGTACAGGGGTTCTACGAGCAGTACTTC. This gives the protein CAWSVQGFYEQYF.

The chain has TRBV15 and TRBJ2-7, with D possibly TRBD1 on 5 matching bases. The J call may not be correct, given that the DNA end is closer to TRBJ2-4. Germline V gene lookup returns CDR1 LNHNV and CDR2 YYDKDF (reference sequence). CDR3 length equals 14 residues. CDR3 loop: CATSRAAGLDIQYF. The CDR3 nucleotides read TGTGCCACCAGCAGAGCGGCAGGGCTGGACATTCAGTACTTC.

The chain is built from TRBV3-1 and TRBJ2-7, with D possibly called TRBD1 or TRBD2 (5 bases each). V lost 4 bases and J lost 1, with 14 bases in between. The germline V gene has CDR1 LGHDT and CDR2 YNNKEL (reference sequence). CDR3 size: 15 residues. CDR3 region: CASSPAGTKSYEQYF. The CDR3 nucleotides are TGTGCCAGCAGCCCCGCCGGGACCAAATCCTACGAGCAGTACTTC.

The J gene is TRBJ2-3, the V gene TRBV4-1; 9 bases map to TRBD2. This CDR3 has 16 amino acids. V lost 1 base to trimming and J lost 4 bases; unmatched junction nucleotides: 6. Germline V gene lookup returns CDR1 MGHRA and CDR2 YSYEKL. The CDR3 DNA reads as TGCGCCAGCAGCCAAGGGACCAGCGGGGGGTCAGATACGCAGTATTTT. This translates into CASSQGTSGGSDTQYF.

V and J are TRBV5-1 and TRBJ2-1; D is perhaps TRBD1 (6 bases). CDR1 is SGHRS and CDR2 is YFSETQ in the germline V gene. The CDR3 sequence is 14 residues long. V lost 2 bases to trimming and J lost 6 bases, with 12 bases between them. CDR3: CASSFGQGSNEQFF. CDR3 DNA sequence: TGCGCCAGCAGCTTCGGTCAGGGGAGCAATGAGCAGTTCTTC. The variable domain in full, with the rest retrieved from reference TRBV5-1 and TRBJ2-1, is KAGVTQTPRYLIKTRGQQVTLSCSPISGHRSVSWYQQTPGQGLQFLFEYFSETQRNKGNFPGRFSGRQFSNSRSEMNVSTLELGDSALYLCASSFGQGSNEQFFGPGTRLTVL.

The chain carries TRBV20-1 and TRBJ2-7, with 7 bases fitting TRBD1. Germline V gene lookup returns CDR1 DFQATT and CDR2 SNEGSKA (reference sequence). V was pared by 2 bases and J by 1 base, with 8 bases of the junction left unmatched. CDR3 length: 15 amino acids. This CDR3 reads CSARLDRDSSYEQYF. DNA of the CDR3: TGCAGTGCTAGACTTGATCGGGACAGTTCCTACGAGCAGTACTTC.

This clonotype was counted ten times or more. The rearrangement links TRBV7-2 to TRBJ2-7, with D unresolved. V was cut by 1 base and J by 3 bases, with 10 bases left in between. Germline V CDR1 and CDR2: SGHTA, FQGNSA. The CDR3 totals 14 residues. CDR3: CASSLGVGNYEQYF. The CDR3 DNA reads as TGTGCCAGCAGCTTAGGAGTTGGAAACTACGAGCAGTACTTC.

This clonotype was seen more than once but under ten times. This chain uses TRBV7-9 with TRBJ2-7; possible D gene TRBD1, 5 bases. The end of the DNA is better explained by TRBJ2-4, so the J call may be wrong. The CDR3 loop spans 14 amino acids. The germline V gene encodes CDR1 SEHNR and CDR2 FQNEAQ (reference sequence). The CDR3 bases are TGTGCCAGCAGCTTAGGCCAGGGTTCGGACATTCAGTACTTC. It is translated as CASSLGQGSDIQYF.

The chain recombines TRBV21-1 with TRBJ2-1. TRBV21-1 is a documented pseudogene. This CDR3 spans 17 amino acids. Here the CDR3 DNA reads TGTGCCAGCAGCCGTAGGAGTGGACAGGAGGTCTACAAGGAGCAGTTCTTC. As protein: CASSRRSGQEVYKEQFF.

This chain connects TRBV7-8 to TRBJ1-2, with 9 positions matching TRBD1. Germline lookup yields CDR1 SGHVS and CDR2 FQNEAQ. This CDR3 comprises 14 residues. With 6 bases clipped from V and 10 bases from J, the junction kept 12 bases outside the gene matches. CDR3 sequence (DNA): TGTGCCAGCAGTCCAACTAGGACAGGGGATTACTACACCTTC. Translation: CASSPTRTGDYYTF.

The rearrangement uses TRBV7-8 and TRBJ2-7; unclear D gene. With the DNA end fitting TRBJ2-5 better, the J assignment may be wrong. The CDR3 contains 15 residues. The germline V gene has CDR1 SGHVS and CDR2 FQNEAQ. CDR3 loop: CASSLAGYPAETQYF. In nucleotides, the CDR3 is TGTGCCAGCAGCTTAGCGGGCTACCCGGCAGAGACCCAGTACTTC.

The chain is built from TRBV4-1 and TRBJ2-2; D is perhaps TRBD2 (6 bases). V was pared by 3 bases and J by 4 bases, with 12 bases between. The CDR3 contains 15 residues. Germline CDR1 reads MGHRA; CDR2 reads YSYEKL. The CDR3 loop reads CASSQLGLLTGELFF. For the CDR3, the DNA is TGCGCCAGCAGCCAGTTGGGACTCCTCACCGGGGAGCTGTTTTTT.

The rearrangement links TRBV27 to TRBJ2-1, with D hard to call. Trimming stripped 0 bases from V and 10 bases from J, with 10 bases between. CDR1 MNHEY and CDR2 SMNVEV come from the germline V gene (reference sequence). CDR3 size: 13 residues. The CDR3 sequence: CASSLSYVKEQFF. In nucleotides, the CDR3 is TGTGCCAGCAGTTTATCGTATGTGAAGGAGCAGTTCTTC.

V gene TRBV30 combines with J gene TRBJ1-1; 7 nucleotides align to TRBD1. With 2 bases clipped from V and 5 bases from J, the junction kept 14 bases outside the gene matches. The V gene's germline CDR1 is GTSNPN and CDR2 SVGIG (reference sequence). The length of the CDR3 is 16 residues. The CDR3 protein is CAWSSTRDRAGTEAFF. The CDR3 coding sequence is TGTGCCTGGAGTTCGACCAGAGACAGGGCGGGTACTGAAGCTTTCTTT.

This sequence joins TRBV18 and TRBJ2-5; tentatively, D is TRBD1 (6 bases). This CDR3 has 14 residues. Germline V lookup: CDR1 KGHSH, CDR2 LQKENI. Trimming removed 2 bases from V and 7 bases from J, with 14 bases in between. The CDR3 DNA is TGTGCCAGCTCACCAACGGACAGCCTGGGGACCCAGTACTTC. Translating gives CASSPTDSLGTQYF.

J is TRBJ1-1 and V is TRBV6-5; no definite D call. The germline gives CDR1 MNHEY, CDR2 SVGAGI. Trimming cost V 6 bases and J 4 bases, with 15 bases left between them. The CDR3 loop spans 14 amino acids. CDR3 region: CASRRFGEGTEAFF. In nucleotides, the CDR3 is TGTGCCAGCAGGCGGTTTGGGGAGGGCACTGAAGCTTTCTTT.

The chain is built from TRBV20-1 and TRBJ2-5, with 7 positions matching TRBD1. Matching the DNA end better, TRBJ2-7 makes the J call doubtful. This CDR3 contains 13 residues. Germline CDR1 DFQATT, CDR2 SNEGSKA (reference sequence). The CDR3 spells CSAPGQTSAEQYF. Here the CDR3 DNA reads TGCAGTGCCCCGGGACAGACATCGGCCGAGCAGTACTTC.

The chain carries TRBV7-8 and TRBJ2-7; 9 bases are a match to TRBD2. V was pared by 5 bases and J by 5 bases, with 13 bases of the junction left unmatched. Germline-derived CDR1 and CDR2 are SGHVS and FQNEAQ. This CDR3 region has 16 residues. The CDR3 sequence: CASSPLAGALSDEQYF. As DNA, the CDR3 is TGTGCCAGCAGCCCATTAGCGGGGGCTCTGTCCGACGAGCAGTACTTC.

The chain uses TRBV6-5 and TRBJ2-7; 7 bases are a match to TRBD2. This CDR3 contains 15 residues. Trimming removed 2 bases from V and 3 bases from J; junction bases left unmatched: 7. Germline CDR1 and CDR2: MNHEY and SVGAGI. CDR3 residues: CASSYVAGAHYEQYF. CDR3 coding DNA: TGTGCCAGCAGTTACGTGGCGGGAGCACACTACGAGCAGTACTTC.

This chain joins TRBV20-1 and TRBJ2-7; weak D call: TRBD1 (6 bases). V was cut by 4 bases and J by 2 bases, with 18 bases left in between. CDR1 DFQATT and CDR2 SNEGSKA come from the germline V gene (reference sequence). The CDR3 spans 15 residues. As DNA, the CDR3 is TGCAGTGCTAAACGATGGACAGAGGGGACCTACGAGCAGTACTTC. Encoded protein: CSAKRWTEGTYEQYF.

The gene calls are TRBV6-5 and TRBJ1-5; D is uncertain. With 4 bases removed from V and 8 bases from J, the gap between germline ends came to 9 bases. The V gene's germline CDR1 is MNHEY and CDR2 SVGAGI. This CDR3 is built from 12 residues. The CDR3 DNA follows: TGTGCCAGCAGTTCTGGGGTTGAGCCCCAGCATTTT. Amino acids: CASSSGVEPQHF.

The chain combines TRBV12-3 or TRBV12-4 with TRBJ2-7; no clear D. The V gene lost 3 bases and the J gene lost 7 bases, with 16 bases spanning the gap. This CDR3 comprises 14 residues. CDR3 nucleotides: TGTGCCAGCAGTTTGGGGTGGGTGATCAATGAGCAGTACTTC. Residues: CASSLGWVINEQYF.

The V and J genes are TRBV27 and TRBJ2-2, with 13 bases that match TRBD2. V dropped 5 bases and J dropped 5; count of bases not matched to a gene: 17. The germline gives CDR1 MNHEY, CDR2 SMNVEV (reference sequence). This CDR3 spans 20 amino acids. This CDR3 is CASSPTGTSGIPYGTGELFF. As DNA, the CDR3 is TGTGCCAGCAGTCCCACCGGGACTAGCGGGATTCCCTACGGGACCGGGGAGCTGTTTTTT.